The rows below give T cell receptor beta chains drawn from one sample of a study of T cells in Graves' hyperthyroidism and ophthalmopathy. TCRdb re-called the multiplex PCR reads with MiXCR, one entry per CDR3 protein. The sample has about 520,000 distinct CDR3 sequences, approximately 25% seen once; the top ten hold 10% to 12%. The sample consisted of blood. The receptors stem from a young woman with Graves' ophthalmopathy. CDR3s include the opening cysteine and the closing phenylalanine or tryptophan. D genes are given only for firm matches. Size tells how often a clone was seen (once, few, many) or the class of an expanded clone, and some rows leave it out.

TGTGCCAGCAGCTGGGATTTTGGCACTGAAGCTTTCTTT	CASSWDFGTEAFF	NA	NA	13	TRBV3-1	TRBJ1-1
TGTGCCAGCAGCCAAGAGCGGGGCGGGTACAATCAGCCCCAGCATTTT	CASSQERGGYNQPQHF	many	NA	16	TRBV4-2	TRBJ1-5
TGTGCCAGCATTGGAACAGGGGAAGGGAATTCCTACGAGCAGTACTTC	CASIGTGEGNSYEQYF	many	TRBD1	16	TRBV6-1	TRBJ2-7
TGTGCCTGGATCTCTCAGGGCACTGAAGCTTTCTTT	CAWISQGTEAFF	few	NA	12	TRBV30	TRBJ1-1
TGTGCCAGCACCCAAGACTTGAATCAGCCCCAGCATTTT	CASTQDLNQPQHF	many	NA	13	TRBV6-2/TRBV6-3	TRBJ1-5
TGTGCCACCAGCAACAGGGGCTTATACGAGCAGTACTTC	CATSNRGLYEQYF	NA	TRBD1	13	TRBV15	TRBJ2-7
TGTGCCAGCAGTCTATCTCCGAGGCGGAATTCACCCCTCCACTTT	CASSLSPRRNSPLHF	NA	NA	15	TRBV6-5	TRBJ1-6
TGCGCCAGCAGCCAATCAACCTTCCTCAGGGAAGGGAGCAATCAGCCCCAGCATTTT	CASSQSTFLREGSNQPQHF	many	NA	19	TRBV4-1	TRBJ1-5
TGTGCCAGCAAGGGGTTTAGTCAGCCCCAGCATTTT	CASKGFSQPQHF	many	NA	12	TRBV6-5	TRBJ1-5
TGTGCCAGCAGCTTGGTGGGTCTAGGCTCCTACGAGCAGTACTTC	CASSLVGLGSYEQYF	NA	NA	15	TRBV5-5	TRBJ2-7
TGTGCCAGCAGGACGGGACAGGGGGTTTACGAGCAGTACTTC	CASRTGQGVYEQYF	many	TRBD1	14	TRBV6-1	TRBJ2-7
TGTGCCAGCAGCTTAGCGTTCGGCAGTGAAGCTTTCTTT	CASSLAFGSEAFF	many	NA	13	TRBV7-2	TRBJ1-1
TGTGCCACCAAACTCGGGCTAGCCAAAAACATTCAGTACTTC	CATKLGLAKNIQYF	NA	NA	14	TRBV28	TRBJ2-4
TGTGCCAGCAGTTCAGACCGCCGGTACGAGCAGTACTTC	CASSSDRRYEQYF	many	NA	13	TRBV6-4	TRBJ2-7
TGTGCCAGCATGCCAGGGAGTGATGGCGAGCAGTACTTC	CASMPGSDGEQYF	many	NA	13	TRBV28	TRBJ2-7
TGTGCCAGCTACTCAGGACAGAACTACGAGCAGTACTTC	CASYSGQNYEQYF	NA	NA	13	TRBV2	TRBJ2-7
TGTGCCAGCAGTTACTCGACGTTTCAGTATGGCTACACCTTC	CASSYSTFQYGYTF	many	NA	14	TRBV6-2/TRBV6-3	TRBJ1-2
TGCGCCAGCAGTTTACAGGGAGAAGAGACCCAGTACTTC	CASSLQGEETQYF	many	NA	13	TRBV10-1	TRBJ2-5
TGTGCCAGCAGTGAAGAGGGGCGTCCCAAAAACATTCAGTACTTC	CASSEEGRPKNIQYF	NA	NA	15	TRBV2	TRBJ2-4
TGCGCCAGCAGGACAGGGGCGAGCTCCTACGAGCAGTACTTC	CASRTGASSYEQYF	many	TRBD1	14	TRBV10-1	TRBJ2-7
TGTGCCAGCAGTTTGGAGAGAAGCAATCAGCCCCAGCATTTT	CASSLERSNQPQHF	few	NA	14	TRBV27	TRBJ1-5
TGTGCCAGCAGCTTAGACGGAGCGGGAGCGCCGACCTACGAGCAGTACTTC	CASSLDGAGAPTYEQYF	NA	TRBD2	17	TRBV11-2	TRBJ2-7
TGTGCCAGCAGTTACTCACAAGAGACCCAGTACTTC	CASSYSQETQYF	many	NA	12	TRBV6-5	TRBJ2-5
TGCGCCAGCAGCTTGGAGGGAAGCTCAGGTGGCTACACCTTC	CASSLEGSSGGYTF	NA	NA	14	TRBV5-1	TRBJ1-2
TGTGCCAGCAGCTTACTAGCGCCTGATTTCGATACGCAGTATTTT	CASSLLAPDFDTQYF	few	NA	15	TRBV11-3	TRBJ2-3
TGTGCCAGCAGTCGACCGTCCTCTGGAAACACCATATATTTT	CASSRPSSGNTIYF	many	NA	14	TRBV6-2/TRBV6-3	TRBJ1-3
TGTGCCAGCAGTTGGGGGGGGGGTAGCAATCAGCCCCAGCATTTT	CASSWGGGSNQPQHF	few	NA	15	TRBV12-3/TRBV12-4	TRBJ1-5
TGTGCCATCAGTGAGGAACTAGCGGGGGTCAGGTACGAGCAGTACTTC	CAISEELAGVRYEQYF	many	TRBD2	16	TRBV10-3	TRBJ2-7
TGTGCCAGCAGTTTAGCGGGGGAAGGACCCTACGAGCAGTACTTC	CASSLAGEGPYEQYF	many	NA	15	TRBV12-3/TRBV12-4	TRBJ2-7
TGTGCCAGCAGTTACTCAAGGGGGCACGGCCCGGGCTACACCTTC	CASSYSRGHGPGYTF	once	TRBD1	15	TRBV6-5	TRBJ1-2
TGCGCCAGCAGCCCAGCTTTACAGGGGGCCCACGACACTGAAGCTTTCTTT	CASSPALQGAHDTEAFF	many	TRBD1	17	TRBV5-1	TRBJ1-1
TGTGCCAGCAGTTACTCGGTACAGACCACGGGCCTGAACACTGAAGCTTTCTTT	CASSYSVQTTGLNTEAFF	many	NA	18	TRBV6-2/TRBV6-3	TRBJ1-1
TGTGCCAGCAGCTTAGATCAGTCTGCTCGTACCTCCTACGAGCAGTACTTC	CASSLDQSARTSYEQYF	NA	NA	17	TRBV11-2	TRBJ2-7
TGTGCCAGCAGAATTATATCAGGGTACTATGGCTACACCTTC	CASRIISGYYGYTF	many	NA	14	TRBV12-3/TRBV12-4	TRBJ1-2
TGTGCCAGCAGTTCACGGGGGGCGTCCGGGGAGCTGTTTTTT	CASSSRGASGELFF	many	NA	14	TRBV27	TRBJ2-2
TGTGCCTGGAGTACAGATAGCAATCAGCCCCAGCATTTT	CAWSTDSNQPQHF	many	NA	13	TRBV30	TRBJ1-5
TGTGCCAGCAGCCACACAGGCGTGAACACTGAAGCTTTCTTT	CASSHTGVNTEAFF	many	NA	14	TRBV7-9	TRBJ1-1
TGTGCCAGCAGAGCAGCCGGGACGGAATTGCCCCAGCATTTT	CASRAAGTELPQHF	many	NA	14	TRBV27	TRBJ1-5
TGTGCCAGCACTGCGACAGGGGGAAGTGGCTACACCTTC	CASTATGGSGYTF	many	TRBD1	13	TRBV27	TRBJ1-2
TGTGCCAGCAGCCTGAAGGGTGTCGCTGAAGCTTTCTTT	CASSLKGVAEAFF	NA	NA	13	TRBV14	TRBJ1-1